Listed below are T cell receptor beta chains from one sample, sequenced in a study of T-cell reconstitution after alpha-beta-depleted transplantation in children. Via MiXCR, TCRdb re-called the PCR reads, giving one row per CDR3 protein. Among roughly 220,000 distinct CDR3 sequences listed, approximately 12% were seen once. This sample comprised PBMCs from the stem cell graft donor, obtained from the stem cell graft. These receptors were taken from a human donor who donated a stem cell graft to a child with acute lymphoblastic leukemia. CDR3s include the opening cysteine and the closing phenylalanine or tryptophan. A D gene is named only where the DNA matches it firmly. Size is stated for part of the rows, as once, few or many counts, or as a class when the clone is expanded.

clone_size j_call d_call v_call cdr3_length cdr3_aa cdr3_nt
many TRBJ1-3 - TRBV29-1 13 CSVVRDSGNTIYF TGCAGCGTTGTGAGGGACTCTGGAAACACCATATATTTT
many TRBJ2-3 - TRBV30 16 CAWSLSWRGDRYTQYF TGTGCCTGGAGTCTCTCCTGGAGGGGAGACCGTTATACGCAGTATTTT
- TRBJ1-4 - TRBV18 13 CASSRSDSQRRFF TGTGCCAGCTCACGTTCGGACAGCCAAAGACGGTTTTTT
- TRBJ2-1 TRBD1 TRBV7-6 14 CASSPTSRGHEQFF TGTGCCAGCAGCCCTACCTCCAGGGGGCACGAGCAGTTCTTC
- TRBJ2-3 - TRBV6-1 16 CASSRLSGPWSDTQYF TGTGCCAGCAGCCGATTGTCCGGACCGTGGTCAGATACGCAGTATTTT
many TRBJ1-5 - TRBV6-6 13 CASIADSYQPQHF TGTGCCAGCATCGCGGACAGCTATCAGCCCCAGCATTTT
many TRBJ1-4 - TRBV12-3/TRBV12-4 12 CASSTGKGKLFF TGTGCCAGCAGTACCGGAAAAGGAAAACTGTTTTTT
many TRBJ1-5 - TRBV20-1 13 CSAPDSSNQPQHF TGCAGTGCTCCGGACAGCTCCAATCAGCCCCAGCATTTT
few TRBJ1-1 - TRBV11-2 14 CASSLPQLNTEAFF TGTGCCAGCAGCTTACCCCAGCTGAACACTGAAGCTTTCTTT
- TRBJ2-3 TRBD1 TRBV5-1 14 CASSLNRGEDTQYF TGCGCCAGCAGCTTAAACAGGGGAGAAGATACGCAGTATTTT
many TRBJ2-1 TRBD2 TRBV19 17 CASKATIAGGIYNEQFF TGTGCCAGTAAGGCTACCATAGCGGGGGGAATCTACAATGAGCAGTTCTTC
many TRBJ1-3 - TRBV20-1 18 CSATLAVGRASSGNTIYF TGCAGTGCTACGCTAGCGGTAGGCAGGGCGAGCTCTGGAAACACCATATATTTT
- TRBJ1-1 - TRBV11-3 16 CASSPEYRGAGTEAFF TGTGCCAGCAGCCCTGAGTACCGGGGGGCTGGCACTGAAGCTTTCTTT
many TRBJ2-7 TRBD2 TRBV5-1 17 CASSPPPSGGPSYEQYF TGCGCCAGCAGCCCCCCACCTAGCGGAGGCCCCTCCTACGAGCAGTACTTC
many TRBJ1-3 - TRBV7-8 14 CASSLIGSGNTIYF TGTGCCAGCAGCTTAATCGGTTCTGGAAACACCATATATTTT
few TRBJ1-2 - TRBV5-1 18 CASSLRVAGSGMVDGYTF TGCGCCAGCAGCTTGCGGGTCGCGGGGTCAGGGATGGTCGATGGCTACACCTTC
many TRBJ2-4 - TRBV7-2 13 CASSSLVENIQYF TGTGCCAGCAGCTCTCTTGTGGAGAACATTCAGTACTTC
many TRBJ2-1 TRBD2 TRBV15 15 CATSRRTSGGDEQFF TGTGCCACCAGCAGACGTACTAGCGGGGGGGATGAGCAGTTCTTC
many TRBJ1-6 TRBD1 TRBV6-2/TRBV6-3 16 CASTSTWTGGYSPLHF TGTGCCAGCACCTCGACCTGGACAGGAGGATATTCACCCCTCCACTTT
- TRBJ2-1 - TRBV6-2/TRBV6-3 18 CASSPLGGGGFSYNEQFF TGTGCCAGCAGCCCACTAGGGGGAGGGGGCTTCTCCTACAATGAGCAGTTCTTC
many TRBJ2-1 - TRBV20-1 12 CSAVGSYNEQFF TGCAGTGCCGTCGGCTCCTACAATGAGCAGTTCTTC
- TRBJ2-3 TRBD1 TRBV30 16 CAWRGNRGRFPDTQYF TGTGCCTGGAGAGGAAACAGGGGGCGCTTCCCAGATACGCAGTATTTT
many TRBJ2-7 - TRBV6-2/TRBV6-3 16 CASRIPYRDGSYEQYF TGTGCCAGCAGGATTCCATACCGGGACGGCTCCTACGAGCAGTACTTC
few TRBJ2-1 - TRBV5-1 14 CASSPKRENNEQFF TGCGCCAGCAGCCCAAAGCGTGAAAACAATGAGCAGTTCTTC
- TRBJ2-1 - TRBV29-1 12 CSVEGLAYEQFF TGCAGCGTTGAAGGGCTAGCATATGAGCAGTTCTTC
few TRBJ1-5 - TRBV6-5 14 CASSYPAADQPQHF TGTGCCAGCAGTTACCCAGCGGCCGATCAGCCCCAGCATTTT
many TRBJ2-4 - TRBV12-3/TRBV12-4 12 CASSFTGNIQYF TGTGCCAGCAGTTTTACGGGGAACATTCAGTACTTC
many TRBJ2-4 - TRBV7-9 16 CASSLAGGISKNIQYF TGTGCCAGCAGCTTGGCCGGGGGCATATCCAAAAACATTCAGTACTTC